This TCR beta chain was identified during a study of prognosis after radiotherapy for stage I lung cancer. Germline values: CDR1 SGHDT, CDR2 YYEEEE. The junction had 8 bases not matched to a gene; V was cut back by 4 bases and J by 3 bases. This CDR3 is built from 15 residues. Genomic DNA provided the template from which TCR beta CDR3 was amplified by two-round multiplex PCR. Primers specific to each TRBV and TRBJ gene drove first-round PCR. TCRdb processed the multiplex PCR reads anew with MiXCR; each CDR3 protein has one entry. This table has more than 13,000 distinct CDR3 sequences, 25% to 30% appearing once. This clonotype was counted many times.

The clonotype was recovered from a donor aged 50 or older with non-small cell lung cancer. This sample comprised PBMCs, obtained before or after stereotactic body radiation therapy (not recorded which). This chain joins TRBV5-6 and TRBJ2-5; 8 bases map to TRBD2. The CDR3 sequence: CASSPPGGREETQYF. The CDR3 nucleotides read TGTGCCAGCAGCCCCCCGGGGGGGCGCGAAGAGACCCAGTACTTC.